This is a list of T cell receptor beta chains from one sample in a study of cytomegalovirus exposure and HLA in healthy donors. Profiled with immunoSEQ multiplex PCR; TCRdb holds only in-frame clones, not every one. The sample spans around 200,000 clones; the ten largest clones claim roughly 0.98%. Sequenced input: PBMCs. The receptors were gathered from a woman between 25 and 40 years old in good health and CMV-seropositive. CDR3s include the opening cysteine and the closing phenylalanine or tryptophan. The D gene is left open where the match is weak.

J gene,V gene,D gene,CDR3 protein,CDR3 DNA
TRBJ1-5,TRBV19,TRBD1,CAIHQGADQPQHF,TGTGCCATTCACCAGGGGGCTGATCAGCCCCAGCATTTT
TRBJ1-4,TRBV5-8,TRBD1,CASSRRDREKLFF,TGTGCCAGCAGCCGGCGGGACAGAGAAAAACTGTTTTTT
TRBJ2-7,TRBV5-6,-,CASSSFSYEQYF,TGTGCCAGCAGCTCCTTCTCCTACGAGCAGTACTTC
TRBJ2-5,TRBV5-1,TRBD1,CASSLAGQGAGETQYF,TGCGCCAGCAGCTTGGCGGGACAGGGGGCCGGGGAGACCCAGTACTTC
TRBJ1-1,TRBV7-9,-,CASTPGIMNTEAFF,TGTGCCAGCACCCCAGGTATTATGAACACTGAAGCTTTCTTT
TRBJ1-6,TRBV4-1,TRBD1,CASSQVRQGHSPLHF,TGCGCCAGCAGCCAAGTCAGACAGGGGCATTCACCCCTCCACTTT
TRBJ2-1,TRBV6-5,-,CASSFSGTNTLGEQFF,TGTGCCAGCAGTTTTTCCGGGACAAATACCCTTGGGGAGCAGTTCTTC
TRBJ1-1,TRBV5-1,-,CASSLGIQGYTEAFF,TGCGCCAGCAGCTTGGGGATTCAGGGGTACACTGAAGCTTTCTTT
TRBJ1-5,TRBV27,TRBD1,CASSGSGTGISQPQHF,TGTGCCAGCAGTGGATCCGGGACAGGGATCAGCCAGCCCCAGCATTTT
TRBJ2-2,TRBV11-2,TRBD1,CASSLVGRQGNTGELFF,TGTGCCAGCAGCTTAGTCGGTAGACAGGGTAACACCGGGGAGCTGTTTTTT
TRBJ2-3,TRBV6-6,TRBD1,CASTQRDRGGADTQYF,TGTGCCAGCACCCAAAGGGACAGGGGAGGCGCAGATACGCAGTATTTT
TRBJ2-7,TRBV9,-,CASSPSKSFHEQYF,TGTGCCAGCAGCCCGAGTAAGTCGTTTCACGAGCAGTACTTC
TRBJ1-5,TRBV2,-,CASSEPRRGNSNQPQHF,TGTGCCAGCAGTGAACCCCGCAGGGGAAATAGCAATCAGCCCCAGCATTTT
TRBJ1-2,TRBV5-6,TRBD1,CASSSPGQGNNYGYTF,TGTGCCAGCAGCTCGCCGGGACAGGGGAATAACTATGGCTACACCTTC
TRBJ2-5,TRBV9,-,CASSVAEETQYF,TGTGCCAGCAGCGTAGCTGAAGAGACCCAGTACTTC
TRBJ2-3,TRBV28,-,CASRKTRASTDTQYF,TGTGCCAGCAGAAAGACTAGGGCTAGCACAGATACGCAGTATTTT
TRBJ1-1,TRBV27,-,CATSSMREAEAFF,TGTGCCACCTCCTCCATGAGGGAGGCTGAAGCTTTCTTT
TRBJ2-5,TRBV4-3,TRBD1,CASSQDFNRGQETQYF,TGCGCCAGCAGCCAAGATTTTAACAGGGGCCAAGAGACCCAGTACTTC
TRBJ1-4,TRBV15,TRBD1,CATSRGGQGYNEKLFF,TGTGCCACCAGCAGAGGGGGACAGGGCTATAATGAAAAACTGTTTTTT
TRBJ2-3,TRBV9,-,CASSAGGDTQYF,TGTGCCAGCAGCGCCGGAGGGGATACGCAGTATTTT
TRBJ2-1,TRBV5-1,TRBD2,CASSPMSSGGARYNEQFF,TGCGCCAGCAGCCCGATGAGTAGCGGGGGGGCCCGCTACAATGAGCAGTTCTTC
TRBJ2-1,TRBV5-1,-,CASSLDSYNEQFF,TGCGCCAGCAGCTTGGACAGTTACAATGAGCAGTTCTTC
TRBJ2-5,TRBV11-2,TRBD2,CASSLGGTSGTYMSETQYF,TGTGCCAGCAGCTTAGGAGGGACTAGCGGGACCTACATGTCGGAGACCCAGTACTTC
TRBJ2-1,TRBV15,TRBD2,CATSDGTRPLKLF,TGTGCCACCAGCGACGGGACTAGACCACTGAAGCTCTTC
TRBJ1-2,TRBV28,TRBD1,CASSPASGTGKFYGYTF,TGTGCCAGCAGTCCCGCATCCGGGACAGGGAAGTTTTATGGCTACACCTTC
TRBJ1-3,TRBV6-1,-,CASSGIGLPSGNTIYF,TGTGCCAGCAGTGGGATAGGACTGCCCTCTGGAAACACCATATATTTT
TRBJ2-7,TRBV28,-,CASRSTGGGSYEQYF,TGTGCCAGCCGATCAACAGGGGGGGGTAGCTACGAGCAGTACTTC
TRBJ2-5,TRBV5-4,TRBD1,CASSVKGAGETQYF,TGTGCCAGCAGCGTAAAGGGGGCTGGGGAGACCCAGTACTTC
TRBJ2-7,TRBV29-1,TRBD1,CSVGKGTGDYEQYF,TGCAGCGTTGGAAAGGGGACAGGGGACTACGAGCAGTACTTC
TRBJ1-1,TRBV7-9,-,CASSFYREGGPEAFF,TGTGCCAGCAGCTTTTACAGGGAAGGGGGTCCTGAAGCTTTCTTT
TRBJ2-7,TRBV9,-,CASSVGIAHEQYF,TGTGCCAGCAGCGTAGGGATAGCCCACGAGCAGTACTTC
TRBJ1-2,TRBV18,-,CASSPEAGVIYGYTF,TGTGCCAGCTCACCAGAGGCAGGGGTCATCTATGGCTACACCTTC
TRBJ2-3,TRBV27,TRBD2,CASSLLAGTDTQYF,TGTGCCAGCAGCCTCCTAGCGGGAACAGATACGCAGTATTTT
TRBJ2-1,TRBV29-1,TRBD2,CSVTPGLAGVEQFF,TGCAGCGTCACACCCGGACTAGCGGGAGTAGAGCAGTTCTTC
TRBJ2-1,TRBV27,TRBD2,CASSSSGGVYEQFF,TGTGCCAGCAGTTCTAGCGGGGGTGTATATGAGCAGTTCTTC
TRBJ1-3,TRBV4-3,-,CASSQDQARGDTIYF,TGCGCCAGCAGCCAAGACCAAGCTCGCGGGGACACCATATATTTT
TRBJ2-7,TRBV7-6,TRBD2,CASSLAVASGSEQYF,TGTGCCAGCAGCTTAGCTGTTGCTAGCGGGAGCGAGCAGTACTTC
TRBJ2-7,TRBV6-1,TRBD1,CASSEIYWDREQYF,TGTGCCAGCAGTGAAATATACTGGGACAGGGAGCAGTACTTC
TRBJ1-5,TRBV28,-,CASSFLPVNRGPQHF,TGTGCCAGCAGTTTCCTACCCGTAAATAGGGGGCCCCAGCATTTT
TRBJ1-1,TRBV6-1,-,CASSEFSTLNTEAFF,TGTGCCAGCAGTGAATTTTCGACATTGAACACTGAAGCTTTCTTT
TRBJ1-6,TRBV6-1,-,CASSEGGSSSPLHF,TGTGCCAGCAGTGAAGGGGGCAGTAGTTCACCCCTCCACTTT
TRBJ2-1,TRBV7-2,-,CASSLEEGRVNEQFF,TGTGCCAGCAGCTTAGAGGAGGGCAGGGTCAATGAGCAGTTCTTC
TRBJ1-2,TRBV7-2,-,CASSTGGSNYGYTF,TGTGCCAGCAGTACCGGAGGTTCTAACTATGGCTACACCTTC
TRBJ2-5,TRBV4-1,-,CASSQPTAEETQYF,TGCGCCAGCAGCCAGCCCACAGCGGAGGAGACCCAGTACTTC
TRBJ1-2,TRBV28,-,CASSLGGEGDYGYTF,TGTGCCAGCAGTTTAGGGGGGGAGGGAGACTATGGCTACACCTTC
TRBJ1-2,TRBV5-5,TRBD1,CASSLGPGGDDGYTF,TGTGCCAGCAGCTTGGGTCCAGGGGGCGATGATGGCTACACCTTC
TRBJ2-5,TRBV29-1,-,CSVSTGSWETQYF,TGCAGCGTCTCTACCGGGTCTTGGGAGACCCAGTACTTC
TRBJ1-6,TRBV7-6,-,CASSLAGGVDSPLHF,TGTGCCAGCAGCTTAGCTGGAGGGGTTGATTCACCCCTCCACTTT
TRBJ1-1,TRBV13,-,CASSAEDTEAFF,TGTGCCAGCAGCGCCGAGGATACTGAAGCTTTCTTT